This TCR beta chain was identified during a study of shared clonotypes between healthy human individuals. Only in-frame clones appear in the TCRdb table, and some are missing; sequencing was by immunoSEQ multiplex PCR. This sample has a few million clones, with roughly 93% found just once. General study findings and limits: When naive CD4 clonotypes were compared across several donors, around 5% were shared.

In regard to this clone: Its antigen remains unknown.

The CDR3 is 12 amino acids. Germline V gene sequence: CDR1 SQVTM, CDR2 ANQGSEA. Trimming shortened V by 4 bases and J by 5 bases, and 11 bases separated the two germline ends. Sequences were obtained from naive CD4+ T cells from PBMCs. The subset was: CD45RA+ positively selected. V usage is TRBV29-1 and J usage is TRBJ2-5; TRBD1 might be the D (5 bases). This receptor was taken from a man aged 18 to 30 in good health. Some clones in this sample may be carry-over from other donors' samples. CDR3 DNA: TGCAGCGTTGTGACAGCCGCCGAGACCCAGTACTTC. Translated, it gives CSVVTAAETQYF.